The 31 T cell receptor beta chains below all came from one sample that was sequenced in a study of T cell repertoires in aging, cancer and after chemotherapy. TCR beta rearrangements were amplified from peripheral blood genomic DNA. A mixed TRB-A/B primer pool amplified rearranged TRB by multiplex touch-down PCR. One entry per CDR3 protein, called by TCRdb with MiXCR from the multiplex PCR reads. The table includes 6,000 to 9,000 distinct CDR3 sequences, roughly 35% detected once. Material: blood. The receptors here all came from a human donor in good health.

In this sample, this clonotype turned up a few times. The CDR3 DNA follows: TGTGCCAGTAGTCCCCGGGGGGGGGACTATGGCTACACCTTC. As protein: CASSPRGGDYGYTF. The chain carries TRBV19 and TRBJ1-2; tentative D call: TRBD1 (5 bases). Trimming left V 5 bases short and J 3 bases short, with 13 bases between. CDR1 and CDR2 from the germline V gene are LNHDA and SQIVND (reference sequence). The CDR3 spans 14 residues. The whole variable domain, remainder taken from reference TRBV19 and TRBJ1-2, is DGGITQSPKYLFRKEGQNVTLSCEQNLNHDAMYWYRQDPGQGLRLIYYSQIVNDFQKGDIAEGYSVSREKKESFPLTVTSAQKNPTAFYLCASSPRGGDYGYTFGSGTRLTVV.

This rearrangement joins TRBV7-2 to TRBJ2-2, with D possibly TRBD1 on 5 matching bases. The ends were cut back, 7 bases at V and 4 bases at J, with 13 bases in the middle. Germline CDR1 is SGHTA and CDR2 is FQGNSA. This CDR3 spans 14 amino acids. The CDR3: CASTRQISTGELFF. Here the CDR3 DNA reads TGTGCCAGCACCCGACAGATAAGCACCGGGGAGCTGTTTTTT.

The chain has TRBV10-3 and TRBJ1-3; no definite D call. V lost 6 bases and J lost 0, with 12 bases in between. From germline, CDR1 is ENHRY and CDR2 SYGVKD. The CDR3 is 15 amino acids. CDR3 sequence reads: CAISHPRSSGNTIYF. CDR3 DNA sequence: TGTGCCATCAGCCACCCTAGGAGCTCTGGAAACACCATATATTTT.

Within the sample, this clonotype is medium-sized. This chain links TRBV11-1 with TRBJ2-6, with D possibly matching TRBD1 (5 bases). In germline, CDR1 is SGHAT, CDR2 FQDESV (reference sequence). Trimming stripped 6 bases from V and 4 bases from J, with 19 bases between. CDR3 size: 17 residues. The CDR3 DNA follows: TGTGCCAGCAGGATGAGCCAGGGCATGAGCGGGGCCAACGTCCTGACTTTC. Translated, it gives CASRMSQGMSGANVLTF.

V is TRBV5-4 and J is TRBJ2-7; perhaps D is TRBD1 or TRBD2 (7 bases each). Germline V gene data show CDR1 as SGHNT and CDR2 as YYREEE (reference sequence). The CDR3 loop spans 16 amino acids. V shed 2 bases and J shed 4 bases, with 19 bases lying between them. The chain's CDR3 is CASSLGGDGAGYEQYF. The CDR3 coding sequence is TGTGCCAGCAGCTTAGGGGGCGATGGAGCGGGGTACGAGCAGTACTTC.

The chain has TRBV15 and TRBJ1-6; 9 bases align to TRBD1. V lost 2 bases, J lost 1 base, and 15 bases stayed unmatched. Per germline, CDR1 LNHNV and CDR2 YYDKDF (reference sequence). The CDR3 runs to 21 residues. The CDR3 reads CATSRPVPNRGRTSYNSPLHF. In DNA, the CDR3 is TGTGCCACCAGCAGACCCGTACCCAACAGGGGGCGTACGTCCTATAATTCACCCCTCCACTTT. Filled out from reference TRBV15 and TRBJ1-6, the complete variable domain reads DAMVIQNPRYQVTQFGKPVTLSCSQTLNHNVMYWYQQKSSQAPKLLFHYYDKDFNNEADTPDNFQSRRPNTSFCFLDIRSPGLGDTAMYLCATSRPVPNRGRTSYNSPLHFGNGTRLTVT.

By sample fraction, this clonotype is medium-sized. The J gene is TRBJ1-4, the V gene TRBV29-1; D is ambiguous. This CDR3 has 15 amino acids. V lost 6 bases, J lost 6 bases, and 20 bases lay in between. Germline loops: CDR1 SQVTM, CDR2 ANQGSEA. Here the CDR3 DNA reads TGCAGCGTAGCCCTGTATACGGTTAGTGATGAAAAACTGTTTTTT. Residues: CSVALYTVSDEKLFF.

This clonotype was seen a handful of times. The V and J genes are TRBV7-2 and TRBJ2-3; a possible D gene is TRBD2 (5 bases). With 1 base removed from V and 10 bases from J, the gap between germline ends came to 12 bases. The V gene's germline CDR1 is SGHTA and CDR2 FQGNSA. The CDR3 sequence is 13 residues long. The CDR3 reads CASSLVRSGSQYF. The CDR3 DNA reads TGTGCCAGCAGCTTAGTCCGGTCGGGGTCGCAGTATTTT.

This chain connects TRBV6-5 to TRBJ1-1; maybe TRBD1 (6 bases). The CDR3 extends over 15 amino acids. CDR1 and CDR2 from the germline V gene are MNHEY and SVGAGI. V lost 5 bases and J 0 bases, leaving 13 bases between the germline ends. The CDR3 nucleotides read TGTGCCAGCAGTGCCCGACAGGTCCTGAACACTGAAGCTTTCTTT. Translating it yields CASSARQVLNTEAFF.

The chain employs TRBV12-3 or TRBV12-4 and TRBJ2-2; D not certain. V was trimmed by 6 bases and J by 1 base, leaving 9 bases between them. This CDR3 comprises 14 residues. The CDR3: CASSPGENTGELFF. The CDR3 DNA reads TGTGCCAGCAGCCCTGGGGAGAACACCGGGGAGCTGTTTTTT.

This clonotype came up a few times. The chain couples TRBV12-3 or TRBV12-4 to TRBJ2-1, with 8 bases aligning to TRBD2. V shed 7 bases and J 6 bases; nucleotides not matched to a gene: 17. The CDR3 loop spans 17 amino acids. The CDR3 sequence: CASIPLSGNTNVNEQFF. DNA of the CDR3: TGTGCCAGCATTCCCCTTAGCGGGAATACCAACGTCAATGAGCAGTTCTTC.

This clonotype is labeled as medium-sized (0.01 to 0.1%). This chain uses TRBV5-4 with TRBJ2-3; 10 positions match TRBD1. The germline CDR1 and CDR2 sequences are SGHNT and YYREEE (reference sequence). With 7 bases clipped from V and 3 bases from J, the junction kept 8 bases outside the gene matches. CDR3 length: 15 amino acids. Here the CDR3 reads CASASDRGFTDTQYF. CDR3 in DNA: TGTGCCAGCGCGTCGGACAGGGGGTTTACAGATACGCAGTATTTT. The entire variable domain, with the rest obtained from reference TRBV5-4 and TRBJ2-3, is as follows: ETGVTQSPTHLIKTRGQQVTLRCSSQSGHNTVSWYQQALGQGPQFIFQYYREEENGRGNFPPRFSGLQFPNYSSELNVNALELDDSALYLCASASDRGFTDTQYFGPGTRLTVL.

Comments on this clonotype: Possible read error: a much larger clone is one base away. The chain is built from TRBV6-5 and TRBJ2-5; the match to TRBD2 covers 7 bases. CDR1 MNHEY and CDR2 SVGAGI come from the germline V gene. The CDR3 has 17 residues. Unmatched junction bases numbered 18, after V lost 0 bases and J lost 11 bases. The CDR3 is CASSYSGDGGSYNEQYF. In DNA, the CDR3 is TGTGCCAGCAGTTACTCGGGTGACGGGGGGTCCTACAATGAGCAGTACTTC.

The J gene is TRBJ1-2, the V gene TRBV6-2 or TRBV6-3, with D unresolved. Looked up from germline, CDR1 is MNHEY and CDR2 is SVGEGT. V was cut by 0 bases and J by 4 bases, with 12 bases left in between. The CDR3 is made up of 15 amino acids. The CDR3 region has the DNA TGTGCCAGCAGTTACTCCGAAGTCCCGGCCTATGGCTACACCTTC. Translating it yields CASSYSEVPAYGYTF.

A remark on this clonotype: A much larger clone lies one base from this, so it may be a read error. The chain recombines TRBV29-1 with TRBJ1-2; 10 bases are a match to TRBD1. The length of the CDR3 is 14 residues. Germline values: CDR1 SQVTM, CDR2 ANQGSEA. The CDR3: CSVKEGTGEDGYTF. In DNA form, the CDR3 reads TGCAGCGTTAAAGAAGGGACAGGGGAAGATGGCTACACCTTC.

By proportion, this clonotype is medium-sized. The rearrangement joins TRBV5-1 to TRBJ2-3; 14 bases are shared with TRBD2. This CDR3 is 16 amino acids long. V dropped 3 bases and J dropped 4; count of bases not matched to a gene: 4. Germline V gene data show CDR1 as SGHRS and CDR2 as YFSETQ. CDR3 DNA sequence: TGCGCCAGCAGCTGGGGGACTAGCGGGGGTTCAGATACGCAGTATTTT. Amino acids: CASSWGTSGGSDTQYF. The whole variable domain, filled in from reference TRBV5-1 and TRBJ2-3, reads KAGVTQTPRYLIKTRGQQVTLSCSPISGHRSVSWYQQTPGQGLQFLFEYFSETQRNKGNFPGRFSGRQFSNSRSEMNVSTLELGDSALYLCASSWGTSGGSDTQYFGPGTRLTVL.

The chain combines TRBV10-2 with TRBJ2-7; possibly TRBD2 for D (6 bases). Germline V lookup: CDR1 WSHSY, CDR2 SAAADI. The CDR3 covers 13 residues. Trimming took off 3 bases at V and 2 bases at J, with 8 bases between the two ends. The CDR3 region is CASSDGRAYEQYF. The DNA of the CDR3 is TGCGCCAGCAGTGACGGGAGAGCCTACGAGCAGTACTTC.

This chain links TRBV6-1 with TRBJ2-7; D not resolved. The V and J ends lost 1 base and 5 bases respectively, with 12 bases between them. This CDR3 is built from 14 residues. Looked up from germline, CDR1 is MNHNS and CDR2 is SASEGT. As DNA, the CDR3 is TGTGCCAGCAGTGAAGGAGGTGGGTCCCACGAGCAGTACTTC. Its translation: CASSEGGGSHEQYF.

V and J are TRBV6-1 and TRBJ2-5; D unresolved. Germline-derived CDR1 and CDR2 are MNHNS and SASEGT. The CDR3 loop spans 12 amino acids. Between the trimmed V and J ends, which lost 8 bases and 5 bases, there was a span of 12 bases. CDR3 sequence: CASAREGETQYF. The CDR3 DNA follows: TGTGCCAGCGCAAGGGAAGGGGAGACCCAGTACTTC.

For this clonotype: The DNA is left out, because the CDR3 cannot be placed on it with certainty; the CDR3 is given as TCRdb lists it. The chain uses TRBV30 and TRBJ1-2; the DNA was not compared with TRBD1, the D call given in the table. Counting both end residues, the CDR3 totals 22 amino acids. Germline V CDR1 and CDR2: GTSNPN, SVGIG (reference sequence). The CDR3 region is CAWSVGGLDGANVLTFGTGYTF.

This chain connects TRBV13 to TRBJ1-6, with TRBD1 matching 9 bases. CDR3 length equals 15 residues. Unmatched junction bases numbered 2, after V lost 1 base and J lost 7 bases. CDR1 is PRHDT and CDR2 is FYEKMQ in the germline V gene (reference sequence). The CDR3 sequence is CASSLVGTGNSPLHF. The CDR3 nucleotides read TGTGCCAGCAGCTTAGTGGGGACAGGGAATTCACCCCTCCACTTT. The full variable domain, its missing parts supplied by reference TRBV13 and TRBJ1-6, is AAGVIQSPRHLIKEKRETATLKCYPIPRHDTVYWYQQGPGQDPQFLISFYEKMQSDKGSIPDRFSAQQFSDYHSELNMSSLELGDSALYFCASSLVGTGNSPLHFGNGTRLTVT.

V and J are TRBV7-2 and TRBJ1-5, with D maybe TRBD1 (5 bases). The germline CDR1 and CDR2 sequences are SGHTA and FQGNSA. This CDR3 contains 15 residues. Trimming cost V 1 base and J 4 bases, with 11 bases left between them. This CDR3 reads CASSLDGAGNQPQHF. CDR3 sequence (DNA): TGTGCCAGCAGCTTAGACGGGGCAGGGAATCAGCCCCAGCATTTT.

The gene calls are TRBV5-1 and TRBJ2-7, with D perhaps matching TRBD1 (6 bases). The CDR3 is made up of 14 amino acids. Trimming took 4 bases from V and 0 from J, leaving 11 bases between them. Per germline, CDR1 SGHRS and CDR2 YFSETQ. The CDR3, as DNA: TGCGCCAGCAGCCGGCAGGGGCCCTCCTACGAGCAGTACTTC. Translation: CASSRQGPSYEQYF.

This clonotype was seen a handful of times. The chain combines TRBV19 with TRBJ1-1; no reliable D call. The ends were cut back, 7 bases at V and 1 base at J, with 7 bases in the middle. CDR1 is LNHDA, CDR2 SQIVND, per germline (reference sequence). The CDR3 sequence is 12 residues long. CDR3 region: CASNEGNTEAFF. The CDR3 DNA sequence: TGTGCCAGTAACGAGGGGAACACTGAAGCTTTCTTT.

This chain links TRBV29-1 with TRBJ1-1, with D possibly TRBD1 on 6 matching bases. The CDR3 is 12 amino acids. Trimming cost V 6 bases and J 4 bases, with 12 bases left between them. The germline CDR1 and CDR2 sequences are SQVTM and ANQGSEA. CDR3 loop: CSVSGEFTEAFF. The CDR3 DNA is TGCAGCGTATCAGGGGAATTCACTGAAGCTTTCTTT. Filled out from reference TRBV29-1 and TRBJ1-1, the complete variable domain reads SAVISQKPSRDICQRGTSLTIQCQVDSQVTMMFWYRQQPGQSLTLIATANQGSEATYESGFVIDKFPISRPNLTFSTLTVSNMSPEDSSIYLCSVSGEFTEAFFGQGTRLTVV.

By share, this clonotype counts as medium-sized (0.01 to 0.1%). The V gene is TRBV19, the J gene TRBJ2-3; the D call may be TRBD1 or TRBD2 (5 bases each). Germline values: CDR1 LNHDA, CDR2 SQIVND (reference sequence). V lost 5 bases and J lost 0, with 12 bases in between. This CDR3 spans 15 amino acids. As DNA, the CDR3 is TGTGCCAGTAGTGGGACGCGTGCTAGCACAGATACGCAGTATTTT. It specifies CASSGTRASTDTQYF.

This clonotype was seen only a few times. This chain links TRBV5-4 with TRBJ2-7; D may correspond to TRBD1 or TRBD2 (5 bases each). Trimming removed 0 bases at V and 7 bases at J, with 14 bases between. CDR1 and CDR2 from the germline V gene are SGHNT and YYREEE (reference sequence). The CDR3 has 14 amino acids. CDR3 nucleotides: TGTGCCAGCAGCTTGGGACGGGGCAGTGGGGAGCAGTACTTC. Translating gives CASSLGRGSGEQYF.

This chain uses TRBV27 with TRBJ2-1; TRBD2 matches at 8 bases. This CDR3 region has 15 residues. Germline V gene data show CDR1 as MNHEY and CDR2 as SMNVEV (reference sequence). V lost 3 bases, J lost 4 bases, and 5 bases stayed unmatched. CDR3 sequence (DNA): TGTGCCAGCAGTTTCCGGCCTAGCGGGTACAATGAGCAGTTCTTC. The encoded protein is CASSFRPSGYNEQFF.

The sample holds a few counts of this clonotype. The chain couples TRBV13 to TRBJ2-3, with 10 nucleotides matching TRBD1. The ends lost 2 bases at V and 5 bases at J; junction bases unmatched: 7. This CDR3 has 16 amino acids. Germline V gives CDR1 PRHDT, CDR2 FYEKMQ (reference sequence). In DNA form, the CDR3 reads TGTGCCAGCAGCTTAAGGGACAGGGGATTTATAGATACGCAGTATTTT. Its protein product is CASSLRDRGFIDTQYF.

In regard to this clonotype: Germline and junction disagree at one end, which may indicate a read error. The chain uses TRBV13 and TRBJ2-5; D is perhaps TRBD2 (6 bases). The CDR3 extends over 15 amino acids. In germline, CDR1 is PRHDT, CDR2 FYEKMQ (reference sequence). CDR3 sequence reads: CASSQVRDYQETQYF. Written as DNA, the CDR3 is TGCGCCAGCAGCCAAGTCAGGGACTACCAAGAGACCCAGTACTTC.

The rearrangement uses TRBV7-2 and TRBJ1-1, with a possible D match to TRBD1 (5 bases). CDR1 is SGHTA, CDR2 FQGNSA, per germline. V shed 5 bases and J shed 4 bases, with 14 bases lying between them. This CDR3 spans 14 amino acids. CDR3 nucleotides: TGTGCCAGCAGCCCGAGGGGTCAGGGCACTGAAGCTTTCTTT. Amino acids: CASSPRGQGTEAFF.